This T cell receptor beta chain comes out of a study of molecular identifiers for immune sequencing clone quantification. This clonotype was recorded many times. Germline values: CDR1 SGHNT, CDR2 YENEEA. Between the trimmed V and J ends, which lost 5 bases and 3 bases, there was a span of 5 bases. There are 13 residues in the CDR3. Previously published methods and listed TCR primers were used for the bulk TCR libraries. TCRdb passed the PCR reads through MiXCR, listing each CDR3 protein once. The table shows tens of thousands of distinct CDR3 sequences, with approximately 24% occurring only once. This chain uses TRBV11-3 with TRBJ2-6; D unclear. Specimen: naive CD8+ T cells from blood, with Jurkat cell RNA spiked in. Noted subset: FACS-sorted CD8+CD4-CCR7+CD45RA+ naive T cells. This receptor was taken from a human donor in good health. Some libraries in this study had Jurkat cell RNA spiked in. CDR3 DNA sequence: TGTGCCAGCAGCGCAGGTGGGGCCAACGTCCTGACTTTC. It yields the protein CASSAGGANVLTF.